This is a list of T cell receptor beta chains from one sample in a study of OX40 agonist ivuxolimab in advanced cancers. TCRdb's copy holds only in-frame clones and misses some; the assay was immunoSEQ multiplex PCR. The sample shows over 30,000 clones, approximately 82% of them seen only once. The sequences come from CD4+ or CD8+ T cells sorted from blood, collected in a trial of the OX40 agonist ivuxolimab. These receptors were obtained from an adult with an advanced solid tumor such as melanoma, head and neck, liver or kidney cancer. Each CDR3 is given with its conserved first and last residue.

CDR3: CAWSVSRTGSFF; J: TRBJ1-1; V: TRBV30
CDR3: CASSQDRGSPLHF; J: TRBJ1-6; V: TRBV4-3
CDR3: CASSAGQASSGNTIYF; J: TRBJ1-3; V: TRBV9
CDR3: CETYEQYF; J: TRBJ2-7; V: TRBV19
CDR3: CASSRITGGVYYGYTF; J: TRBJ1-2; V: TRBV7-8
CDR3: CASSIGRLAGTDTQYF; J: TRBJ2-3; V: TRBV19
CDR3: CSVVENSGNTIYF; J: TRBJ1-3; V: TRBV29-1
CDR3: CASNLYSRETQYF; J: TRBJ2-5; V: TRBV5-6
CDR3: CASSVRGGPGELFF; J: TRBJ2-2; V: TRBV9
CDR3: CAWDLGGGHHGYTF; J: TRBJ1-2; V: TRBV30
CDR3: CASRPGRLVNSPLHF; J: TRBJ1-6; V: TRBV6-5
CDR3: CASSSIRGTTDEQYF; J: TRBJ2-7; V: TRBV18
CDR3: CASSPLGTMNTEAFF; J: TRBJ1-1; V: TRBV18
CDR3: CASSLPGNEQFF; J: TRBJ2-1; V: TRBV5-4
CDR3: CSAHDNYGYTF; J: TRBJ1-2; V: TRBV20-1
CDR3: CASRPVPGSNYGYTF; J: TRBJ1-2; V: TRBV5-1
CDR3: CASSDQNSPLHF; J: TRBJ1-6; V: TRBV5-4